One and the same sample provided the 8 T cell receptor beta chains below, sequenced in a study of T-cell reconstitution after alpha-beta-depleted transplantation in children. Preparing the TCRbeta library involved the use of unique molecular identifiers. TCRdb passed the PCR reads through MiXCR, listing each CDR3 protein once. This sample has around 530,000 distinct CDR3 sequences, with approximately 30% found just once. Specimen: PBMCs from the stem cell graft donor, collected from the stem cell graft. The receptors originated from a human donor who donated a stem cell graft to a child with aplastic anemia.

This clonotype was detected only a few times. This rearrangement joins TRBV27 to TRBJ2-7, with D possibly being TRBD2 (6 bases). The CDR3 totals 13 residues. CDR1 and CDR2 from the germline V gene are MNHEY and SMNVEV (reference sequence). Deletions cut 4 bases from V and 6 bases from J, with 13 bases between. The chain's CDR3 is CASSYQGAGEQYF. CDR3 coding DNA: TGTGCCAGCAGTTATCAGGGAGCGGGCGAGCAGTACTTC.

V is TRBV12-3 or TRBV12-4 and J is TRBJ2-5; possibly TRBD2 for D (5 bases). V was clipped by 0 bases and J by 3 bases, with 11 bases between them. This CDR3 is built from 15 residues. The DNA for the CDR3 is TGTGCCAGCAGTTTAGCGCGGGTGGCAGAAGAGACCCAGTACTTC. It yields the protein CASSLARVAEETQYF.

This chain joins TRBV18 and TRBJ2-7; the D is unclear. Germline V gene lookup returns CDR1 KGHSH and CDR2 LQKENI. The CDR3 contains 16 residues. Trimming cost V 1 base and J 0 bases, with 13 bases left between them. CDR3 nucleotides: TGTGCCAGCTCACCACTCCACGCGGTAGGCTCCTACGAGCAGTACTTC. As protein: CASSPLHAVGSYEQYF.

This rearrangement joins TRBV4-2 to TRBJ2-1, with a tentative D call TRBD2 (6 bases). The length of the CDR3 is 14 residues. In germline, CDR1 is LGHNA, CDR2 YNFKEQ. The V end lost 2 bases, the J end lost 7 bases, and 12 bases lay between the germline ends. The CDR3 loop reads CASSQRLERNEQFF. CDR3 DNA sequence: TGTGCCAGCAGCCAAAGACTAGAGAGGAATGAGCAGTTCTTC.

The gene calls are TRBV25-1 and TRBJ1-1, with unresolved D. Trimming took 1 base from V and 0 from J, leaving 9 bases between them. The CDR3 is 15 residues long. CDR1 and CDR2 (germline): MGHDK, SYGVNS. The CDR3 here is CASSELSGVNTEAFF. The DNA of the CDR3 is TGTGCCAGCAGTGAATTGTCTGGAGTGAACACTGAAGCTTTCTTT.

The sample holds many counts of this clonotype. The V call is TRBV12-3 or TRBV12-4, the J call TRBJ2-2; 10 bases fit TRBD2. The CDR3 spans 16 residues. V was clipped by 1 base and J by 5 bases; unmatched bases: 4. The CDR3 region has the DNA TGTGCCAGCAGTTTAGTCCTAGCGGGAGATACCGGGGAGCTGTTTTTT. Its protein product is CASSLVLAGDTGELFF.

The chain uses TRBV6-5 and TRBJ2-5; D might be TRBD1 or TRBD2, each matching 5 bases. V was trimmed by 4 bases and J by 4 bases, leaving 16 bases between them. The CDR3 sequence is 15 residues long. The germline V gene has CDR1 MNHEY and CDR2 SVGAGI. CDR3 sequence: CASSSRQGPGETQYF. The CDR3 coding sequence is TGTGCCAGCAGTTCCCGGCAGGGACCCGGAGAGACCCAGTACTTC.

This clonotype showed up just a few times. The rearrangement uses TRBV5-1 and TRBJ2-7, with 12 nucleotides matching TRBD1. The trim removed 0 bases at V and 6 bases at J, leaving 4 bases unmatched. This CDR3 has 15 residues. CDR1 SGHRS and CDR2 YFSETQ come from the germline V gene. The CDR3: CASSLVGQGAREQYF. Here the CDR3 DNA reads TGCGCCAGCAGCTTGGTGGGACAGGGGGCGCGCGAGCAGTACTTC.